The text below deals with one T cell receptor (beta chain). The antigen remains unidentified. The data derive from a study of OX40 agonist ivuxolimab in advanced cancers. Study summary: Patients achieving partial responses numbered three: one hepatocellular carcinoma case and two cutaneous melanoma cases. Findings and caveats of the study: At 0.1 to 3.0 mg/kg and by week 6, clonal expansion occurred in CD4+ and CD8+ blood T cells.

This table comes from immunoSEQ multiplex PCR, and its TCRdb copy is limited to in-frame clones, with some not included. Here the sample spans fewer than 70,000 clones, about 88% being singletons. Sample: CD4+ or CD8+ T cells sorted from blood, taken in a trial of the OX40 agonist ivuxolimab. This TCR derives from an adult with an advanced solid tumor such as melanoma, head and neck, liver or kidney cancer.

CDR3 amino acids: CASSPDSGNTIYF. The DNA for the CDR3 is TGCGCCAGCAGCCCGGACAGTGGAAACACCATATATTTT. The V and J genes are TRBV5-1 and TRBJ1-3, with D perhaps TRBD1 (6 bases). The CDR3 runs 13 residues. The V gene lost 4 bases and the J gene lost 3 bases, with 8 bases spanning the gap. The germline CDR1 and CDR2 sequences are SGHRS and YFSETQ. The whole variable domain, filled in from reference TRBV5-1 and TRBJ1-3, reads KAGVTQTPRYLIKTRGQQVTLSCSPISGHRSVSWYQQTPGQGLQFLFEYFSETQRNKGNFPGRFSGRQFSNSRSEMNVSTLELGDSALYLCASSPDSGNTIYFGEGSWLTVV.